Each of the 17 T cell receptor beta chains below was sequenced from the same sample in a study of early T cells in non-severe SARS-CoV-2 infection. TCRdb reprocessed the 5' RACE reads with MiXCR, giving one entry per CDR3 protein. The sample yields tens of thousands of distinct CDR3 sequences, 5.9% seen once. The specimen was whole blood, collected at baseline. The source of these receptors is an adult who was a healthcare worker with PCR-confirmed SARS-CoV-2 infection or an uninfected control (not recorded which).

This clonotype was recorded at least ten times. This chain links TRBV6-1 with TRBJ2-7, with no clear D. The CDR3 length is 11 residues. Trimming cost V 1 base and J 4 bases, with 2 bases left between them. Germline V CDR1 and CDR2: MNHNS, SASEGT. The CDR3 loop reads CASSEEYEQYF. The CDR3 bases are TGTGCCAGCAGTGAAGAGTACGAGCAGTACTTC.

This clonotype showed up many times. CDR3 region: CSAVRGVQETQYF. The DNA for the CDR3 is TGCAGTGCCGTCCGGGGGGTGCAAGAGACCCAGTACTTC. This rearrangement joins TRBV20-1 to TRBJ2-5; 7 bases align to TRBD2. V trimming: 6 bases; J trimming: 2 bases; junction bases outside the gene matches: 6. This CDR3 is 13 amino acids long. Germline CDR1 is DFQATT and CDR2 is SNEGSKA (reference sequence).

In its sample, this clonotype was seen many times. This chain connects TRBV6-2 or TRBV6-3 to TRBJ2-7, with D tentatively TRBD1 (5 bases). The germline gives CDR1 MNHEY, CDR2 SVGEGT. With 0 bases removed from V and 3 bases from J, the gap between germline ends came to 15 bases. This CDR3 contains 16 residues. The CDR3 DNA follows: TGTGCCAGCAGTTACTCGAGATTAGCAGGGAACTACGAGCAGTACTTC. This encodes CASSYSRLAGNYEQYF.

This CDR3 reads CASSEVHSWYTIYF. The CDR3 DNA reads TGTGCCAGCAGTGAAGTTCATTCTTGGTACACCATATATTTT. The chain is built from TRBV6-1 and TRBJ1-3, with D unclear. The germline V and J ends were trimmed by 1 base and 8 bases, with 12 bases remaining between them. The CDR3 runs to 14 residues. Germline V CDR1 and CDR2: MNHNS, SASEGT.

This clonotype was recorded once. CDR3 coding DNA: TGTGCCAGCAGCTCGGGACAGGGAACGAACACCGGGGAGCTGTTTTTT. As protein: CASSSGQGTNTGELFF. V and J are TRBV7-9 and TRBJ2-2; 9 bases are shared with TRBD1. Germline values: CDR1 SEHNR, CDR2 FQNEAQ (reference sequence). V shed 4 bases and J 0 bases; nucleotides not matched to a gene: 3. The CDR3 is 16 amino acids.

This clonotype was counted ten times or more. In nucleotides, the CDR3 is TGCAGTGCAGGGAGCTCCTACAATGAGCAGTTCTTC. Its protein is CSAGSSYNEQFF. The chain couples TRBV20-1 to TRBJ2-1; tentatively, D is TRBD2 (5 bases). The CDR3 is made up of 12 amino acids. The V end lost 6 bases, the J end lost 0 bases, and 6 bases lay between the germline ends. CDR1 DFQATT and CDR2 SNEGSKA come from the germline V gene (reference sequence).

A remark on this clonotype: This could be a read error, since a much larger clone is one nucleotide away. The chain recombines TRBV7-9 with TRBJ1-1; D is unresolved. V lost 6 bases and J lost 7, with 12 bases in between. The CDR3 sequence is 12 residues long. From germline, CDR1 is SEHNR and CDR2 FQNEAQ (reference sequence). For the CDR3, the DNA is TGTGCCAGCAGAAACATGTACCGTGAAGCTTTCTTT. Translating it yields CASRNMYREAFF.

This clonotype has a count of ten or more. This rearrangement joins TRBV7-2 to TRBJ2-5, with 9 bases lining up with TRBD2. V shed 4 bases, J shed 2 bases, and the junction held 2 bases outside the gene matches. Germline CDR1 is SGHTA and CDR2 is FQGNSA. The CDR3 length is 14 residues. CDR3 nucleotides: TGTGCCAGCAGCTCTAGCGGGACGCAAGAGACCCAGTACTTC. Its protein product is CASSSSGTQETQYF.

This clonotype has more than one count but fewer than ten. The rearrangement uses TRBV7-9 and TRBJ2-1; D not certain. Trimming cost V 5 bases and J 0 bases, with 20 bases left between them. Germline V gene data show CDR1 as SEHNR and CDR2 as FQNEAQ (reference sequence). The CDR3 runs to 18 residues. In nucleotides, the CDR3 is TGTGCCAGCAGCCTCCTTCCATCTCACGGAAGCTCCTACAATGAGCAGTTCTTC. This codes for CASSLLPSHGSSYNEQFF.

At least ten counts were recorded for this clonotype. The chain is built from TRBV28 and TRBJ2-3, with D perhaps given as TRBD1 or TRBD2 (5 bases each). V lost 3 bases and J 1 base, leaving 11 bases between the germline ends. The CDR3 totals 15 residues. Germline V gene lookup returns CDR1 MDHEN and CDR2 SYDVKM. The chain's CDR3 is CASSFQWGRTDTQYF. The CDR3 DNA reads TGTGCCAGCAGTTTCCAATGGGGACGCACAGATACGCAGTATTTT.

This clonotype was detected ten times or more. The J gene is TRBJ2-3, the V gene TRBV20-1, with D possibly being TRBD1 or TRBD2 (5 bases each). The V end was cut by 1 base, the J end by 2 bases, with 13 bases between. CDR3 length: 15 amino acids. The germline gives CDR1 DFQATT, CDR2 SNEGSKA (reference sequence). In DNA form, the CDR3 reads TGCAGTGCTAGAGGGGGGTCTGTGGCCACAGATACGCAGTATTTT. It yields the protein CSARGGSVATDTQYF.

There are many counts of this clonotype. The V call is TRBV2, the J call TRBJ2-1, with D tentatively TRBD2 (6 bases). Per germline, CDR1 SNHLY and CDR2 FYNNEI. The V and J ends lost 8 bases and 4 bases respectively, with 18 bases between them. This CDR3 comprises 15 residues. The CDR3: CASLPIAATYNEQFF. DNA of the CDR3: TGTGCCAGCCTCCCCATAGCGGCCACATACAATGAGCAGTTCTTC.

This clonotype came up many times. V gene TRBV12-3 or TRBV12-4 combines with J gene TRBJ1-4; D remains ambiguous. Between the trimmed V and J ends, which lost 2 bases and 6 bases, there was a span of 7 bases. The CDR3 runs 13 residues. The CDR3 loop is CASSLFGDEKLFF. The CDR3 nucleotides read TGTGCCAGCAGTTTATTCGGGGATGAAAAACTGTTTTTT.

This clonotype was recorded at least ten times. The chain carries TRBV7-8 and TRBJ2-3; TRBD2 agrees at 7 bases. The V gene end was trimmed by 8 bases and the J gene end by 4 bases; junction bases not matched to a gene: 9. CDR1 is SGHVS, CDR2 FQNEAQ, per germline. The CDR3 is 14 residues long. CDR3 in amino acids: CASGSRGEADTQYF. The CDR3 coding sequence is TGTGCCAGCGGCTCTCGGGGGGAGGCAGATACGCAGTATTTT.

There are many counts of this clonotype. V is TRBV29-1 and J is TRBJ2-1, with 8 bases aligning to TRBD1. Germline CDR1 is SQVTM and CDR2 is ANQGSEA. This CDR3 region has 11 residues. Trimming at V came to 4 bases and at J to 7 bases, leaving 0 bases not matched to a gene. The chain's CDR3 is CSVGTGNEQFF. The DNA of the CDR3 is TGCAGCGTTGGGACAGGGAATGAGCAGTTCTTC.

The table lists this clonotype with a few counts. J is TRBJ1-6 and V is TRBV7-2, with TRBD1 identical over 8 bases. CDR1 and CDR2 from the germline V gene are SGHTA and FQGNSA. CDR3 length: 19 amino acids. The V and J ends lost 0 bases and 0 bases, in that order; junction bases with no gene match: 7. The CDR3 DNA follows: TGTGCCAGCAGCTTAGCGCTTCGGACAGGGAGCTCCTATAATTCACCCCTCCACTTT. It translates to CASSLALRTGSSYNSPLHF. Combining the CDR3 with reference TRBV7-2 and TRBJ1-6 gives the whole variable domain GAGVSQSPSNKVTEKGKDVELRCDPISGHTALYWYRQSLGQGLEFLIYFQGNSAPDKSGLPSDRFSAERTGGSVSTLTIQRTQQEDSAVYLCASSLALRTGSSYNSPLHFGNGTRLTVT.

The J gene is TRBJ2-7, the V gene TRBV20-1; 9 bases agree with TRBD1. Germline-derived CDR1 and CDR2 are DFQATT and SNEGSKA (reference sequence). J gave up 9 bases and V 6 bases, and 15 bases lay outside the gene matches. The CDR3 runs to 14 residues. The CDR3 sequence: CSAFTGTGMGGQYF. CDR3 nucleotide sequence: TGCAGTGCCTTCACCGGGACAGGGATGGGAGGGCAGTACTTC.